This TCR beta chain appears in the sequencing data of a study of long-term antiretroviral therapy in people with HIV. The length of the CDR3 is 13 residues. Losses at the gene ends were 5 bases for V and 3 bases for J; bases not matched to a gene: 6. Germline CDR1 and CDR2: GTSNPN and SVGIG (reference sequence). At survey level, the immunoSEQ assay was run in its v3.0 version. The repertoire was sequenced with immunoSEQ multiplex PCR; TCRdb's copy has only in-frame clones and lacks some. The sample yields roughly 29,000 clones, about 95% seen once. This specimen consisted of unsorted PBMCs, obtained more than 6 years after starting antiretroviral therapy. This receptor was identified in a young man with HIV. The chain joins TRBV30 to TRBJ1-1; TRBD1 aligns across 7 bases. CDR3 coding DNA: TGTGCCTGGGAACCAGGGGGTCACACTGAAGCTTTCTTT. It is translated as CAWEPGGHTEAFF.